What follows are 14 T cell receptor beta chains derived from one specimen sequenced in a study of STAT5B mutations in CD4+ large granular lymphocyte leukemia. Repertoires were generated with immunoSEQ multiplex PCR, while TCRdb's copy carries only in-frame clones and drops some. The sample shows fewer than 40,000 clones, approximately 91% of them seen only once. The specimen was CD4+ T cells from blood buffy coats. The receptor set was obtained from a human donor in good health.

The CDR3 region is CATGIDSKETQYF. The CDR3 DNA reads TGTGCCACAGGGATCGACAGCAAAGAGACCCAGTACTTC. This sequence joins TRBV10-3 and TRBJ2-5; possibly TRBD1 for D (5 bases). Trimming removed 10 bases from V and 3 bases from J, with 15 bases in between. Germline assignment: CDR1 ENHRY and CDR2 SYGVKD. The CDR3 length is 13 residues.

The chain combines TRBV15 with TRBJ2-1; D gene uncertain. CDR1 is LNHNV and CDR2 is YYDKDF in the germline V gene (reference sequence). Trimming stripped 0 bases from V and 13 bases from J, with 13 bases between. The CDR3 contains 13 residues. The chain's CDR3 is CATSRDRSPTQFF. The CDR3 region has the DNA TGTGCCACCAGCAGAGATCGCTCGCCTACCCAGTTCTTC. Filled out from reference TRBV15 and TRBJ2-1, the complete variable domain reads DAMVIQNPRYQVTQFGKPVTLSCSQTLNHNVMYWYQQKSSQAPKLLFHYYDKDFNNEADTPDNFQSRRPNTSFCFLDIRSPGLGDTAMYLCATSRDRSPTQFFGPGTRLTVL.

The chain couples TRBV10-3 to TRBJ2-7; D possibly matches TRBD1 or TRBD2 (6 bases each). Germline V gives CDR1 ENHRY, CDR2 SYGVKD. This CDR3 contains 14 residues. The V and J ends lost 10 bases and 3 bases respectively, with 19 bases between them. The CDR3 reads CATYPGALGYEQYF. CDR3 DNA sequence: TGTGCCACCTACCCGGGGGCCCTAGGCTACGAGCAGTACTTC.

The rearrangement links TRBV19 to TRBJ1-1; D not certain. CDR3 size: 14 residues. V lost 3 bases, J lost 1 base, and 9 bases lay in between. CDR1 is LNHDA, CDR2 SQIVND, per germline (reference sequence). The CDR3 here is CASSITAGNTEAFF. The CDR3 DNA is TGTGCCAGTAGTATCACGGCAGGGAACACTGAAGCTTTCTTT.

The J gene is TRBJ2-7, the V gene TRBV10-3, with D possibly being TRBD2 (6 bases). Trimming left V 10 bases short and J 1 base short, with 11 bases between. Per germline, CDR1 ENHRY and CDR2 SYGVKD. CDR3 length: 12 residues. As DNA, the CDR3 is TGTGCCACTGGGACTTCATCCTACGAGCAGTACTTC. Translating gives CATGTSSYEQYF.

The rearrangement links TRBV7-2 to TRBJ2-2; unclear D gene. Trimming stripped 3 bases from V and 2 bases from J, with 10 bases between. The CDR3 runs to 15 residues. The germline V gene has CDR1 SGHTA and CDR2 FQGNSA. This CDR3 reads CASSFAWGNTGELFF. Here the CDR3 DNA reads TGTGCCAGCAGCTTCGCCTGGGGAAACACCGGGGAGCTGTTTTTT.

The J gene is TRBJ1-2, the V gene TRBV7-6; 8 bases fit TRBD1. The V gene's germline CDR1 is SGHVS and CDR2 FNYEAQ. V shed 5 bases and J 3 bases; nucleotides not matched to a gene: 5. This CDR3 is 14 amino acids long. The CDR3 spells CASSPWGQDYGYTF. The CDR3 DNA sequence: TGTGCCAGCAGCCCTTGGGGACAGGACTATGGCTACACCTTC.

This chain connects TRBV9 to TRBJ2-1; D is possibly TRBD1 (6 bases). The CDR3 runs 13 residues. Germline values: CDR1 SGDLS, CDR2 YYNGEE. V shed 4 bases and J shed 9 bases, with 14 bases lying between them. The CDR3 here is CASSTTGWSEQFF. The CDR3 DNA reads as TGTGCCAGCAGCACAACAGGGTGGAGTGAGCAGTTCTTC.

The rearrangement joins TRBV5-4 to TRBJ1-1; D is uncertain. There are 15 residues in the CDR3. Trimming stripped 0 bases from V and 2 bases from J, with 11 bases between. The germline V gene encodes CDR1 SGHNT and CDR2 YYREEE (reference sequence). For the CDR3, the DNA is TGTGCCAGCAGCTTGGAGCCCAGAATTAACACTGAAGCTTTCTTT. This encodes CASSLEPRINTEAFF.

The J gene is TRBJ2-5, the V gene TRBV2; either TRBD1 or TRBD2 may supply D (5 bases each). Deletions cut 3 bases from V and 14 bases from J, with 13 bases between. Looked up from germline, CDR1 is SNHLY and CDR2 is FYNNEI. This CDR3 region has 11 residues. The CDR3 nucleotides are TGTGCCAGCAGTGAGAGGGGCACCTTTTACTTC. Translated, it gives CASSERGTFYF.

V is TRBV5-1 and J is TRBJ2-3, with 7 nucleotides matching TRBD2. Trimming cost V 3 bases and J 5 bases; bases outside gene matches: 12. The CDR3 consists of 16 residues. Germline V gene sequence: CDR1 SGHRS, CDR2 YFSETQ. The CDR3 nucleotides read TGCGCCAGCAGCTCCCTAGGAGCGGGATCGGTAGATACGCAGTATTTT. As protein: CASSSLGAGSVDTQYF.

The chain has TRBV28 and TRBJ1-1; 8 positions match TRBD1. Trimming at V came to 3 bases and at J to 4 bases, leaving 4 bases not matched to a gene. Germline CDR1 MDHEN, CDR2 SYDVKM. The CDR3 runs to 14 residues. The CDR3 sequence: CASSLQGAVTEAFF. For the CDR3, the DNA is TGTGCCAGCAGTTTGCAGGGGGCGGTCACTGAAGCTTTCTTT.

This clone appeared once. The chain is built from TRBV5-1 and TRBJ2-2; unclear D gene. V was trimmed by 4 bases and J by 0 bases, leaving 13 bases between them. Germline lookup yields CDR1 SGHRS and CDR2 YFSETQ. This CDR3 contains 16 residues. CDR3 sequence: CASSPWAAANTGELFF. Here the CDR3 DNA reads TGCGCCAGCAGCCCCTGGGCAGCCGCGAACACCGGGGAGCTGTTTTTT.

V and J are TRBV21-1 and TRBJ2-7; TRBD1 reflects the table's D call only, with no check against the DNA. TRBV21-1 is a documented pseudogene. The CDR3 length is 15 residues. CDR3 sequence: CASSPPGQCFYEQYF. Written as DNA, the CDR3 is TGTGCCAGCAGCCCTCCGGGACAGTGCTTCTACGAGCAGTACTTC.